This T cell receptor (beta chain) was identified during a study of blood T cells in healthy people across ages. This clonotype has only one observation. Its cognate antigen is unknown. Samples had at least 6.5 million PBMCs isolated from them. Extraction of total RNA produced a minimum of 6 micrograms from each sample. The study, taken as a whole, reports: PBMCs left unsorted prevented a conclusive naive versus antigen-experienced comparison.

Alongside a J-beta primer mix, a sample-barcoded 5' primer served in a second PCR lasting roughly 6 to 12 cycles. Each cDNA molecule received a tag from a template-switch adaptor that had 12 random nucleotides. Via MiXCR, TCRdb re-called the 5' RACE reads, giving one row per CDR3 protein. Of 1.5 million to 2 million distinct CDR3 sequences listed, approximately 50% are singletons. The CDR3 runs to 14 residues. CDR1 and CDR2 from the germline V gene are MNHEY and SVGAGI. Trimming shortened V by 5 bases and J by 4 bases, and 14 bases separated the two germline ends. This receptor was obtained from a woman aged 40 to 49 in good health. Source material: blood. This chain links TRBV6-5 with TRBJ1-2; possibly TRBD1 for D (6 bases). The CDR3 coding sequence is TGTGCCAGCAGTACCGGGGGCAGGAGCTATGGCTACACCTTC. Its translation is CASSTGGRSYGYTF.